What follows are 25 T cell receptor beta chains derived from one specimen sequenced in a study of tumor and adjacent non-tumor tissue in lung cancer. RNA was extracted from bulk tissue without any cell sorting. More than 3 cm separated this lung sample from the edge of the tumor. TCRbeta libraries were built with three rounds of nested PCR, modified from ARM-PCR. A single record per CDR3 protein comes from TCRdb applying MiXCR to the multiplex PCR reads. This sample carries more than 85,000 distinct CDR3 sequences, 65% of them seen once, and the ten largest clones take roughly a fifth. Sequenced material: distant non-tumor lung tissue. These receptors were collected from a man aged 30 to 39 with non-small cell lung cancer.

Turning to this clonotype: The missing conserved phenylalanine or tryptophan at the end of this CDR3 makes a read error likely. The chain joins TRBV11-1 to TRBJ2-7; D is possibly TRBD2 (5 bases). Germline loops: CDR1 SGHAT, CDR2 FQDESV (reference sequence). Trimming pared 1 base from V and 1 base from J, leaving 14 bases between. The CDR3 runs 16 residues. DNA of the CDR3: TGTGCCAGCAGCTTAGATAGTAGTGGGAGTTCCTACGAGCAGTACCTC. Encoded protein: CASSLDSSGSSYEQYL.

This clonotype came up a few times. The chain recombines TRBV20-1 with TRBJ1-5, with unresolved D. This CDR3 has 11 residues. Germline CDR1 DFQATT, CDR2 SNEGSKA (reference sequence). The V gene lost 1 base and the J gene lost 6 bases, with 4 bases spanning the gap. The CDR3 protein is CSARAGQPQHF. CDR3 nucleotides: TGCAGTGCTAGAGCAGGTCAGCCCCAGCATTTT.

This clonotype was counted a single time. The chain uses TRBV15 and TRBJ2-2, with 7 bases identical to TRBD2. The CDR3 has 17 amino acids. The V gene's germline CDR1 is LNHNV and CDR2 YYDKDF (reference sequence). V shed 1 base and J 1 base; nucleotides not matched to a gene: 6. CDR3 coding DNA: TGTGCCACCAGCAGAGGCATCACTAGCGTGAACACCGGGGAGCTGTTTTTT. This encodes CATSRGITSVNTGELFF.

The rearrangement links TRBV12-3 or TRBV12-4 to TRBJ1-1, with D hard to call. This CDR3 is built from 15 residues. V lost 5 bases to trimming and J lost 8 bases, with 21 bases between them. The CDR3 sequence: CASSLNPSERTEAFF. The DNA of the CDR3 is TGTGCCAGCAGTCTAAACCCTTCGGAGAGGACCGAAGCTTTCTTT.

This chain links TRBV24-1 with TRBJ2-5, with D possibly being TRBD1 (5 bases). V was pared by 3 bases and J by 0 bases, with 10 bases between. The CDR3 sequence is 15 residues long. Looked up from germline, CDR1 is KGHDR and CDR2 is SFDVKD. The CDR3 DNA reads TGTGCCACCAGTGATCCGACAGAAGACCAAGAGACCCAGTACTTC. It encodes CATSDPTEDQETQYF.

V gene TRBV11-2 combines with J gene TRBJ1-2; D may be TRBD1 (6 bases). This CDR3 is 14 amino acids long. Deletions cut 9 bases from V and 7 bases from J, with 21 bases between. Germline V gene sequence: CDR1 SGHAT, CDR2 FQNNGV. The CDR3 is CARSPPGVKCGYTF. In nucleotides, the CDR3 is TGTGCCAGGAGCCCCCCAGGGGTTAAGTGTGGCTACACCTTC. The full variable domain, rest sourced from reference TRBV11-2 and TRBJ1-2, is EAGVAQSPRYKIIEKRQSVAFWCNPISGHATLYWYQQILGQGPKLLIQFQNNGVVDDSQLPKDRFSAERLKGVDSTLKIQPAKLEDSAVYLCARSPPGVKCGYTFGSGTRLTVV.

This clonotype was picked up many times. The chain recombines TRBV12-3 or TRBV12-4 with TRBJ1-1; D is unclear. Trimming removed 9 bases at V and 0 bases at J, with 11 bases between. CDR3 length: 13 amino acids. The CDR3 DNA sequence: TGTGCCAGTCAGGCAGGCATGAACACTGAAGCTTTCTTT. Its translation is CASQAGMNTEAFF.

On this clonotype itself: A read error may account for a junction end that differs from germline. The chain links TRBV12-3 or TRBV12-4 to TRBJ1-2; 7 bases line up with TRBD1. The CDR3 totals 12 residues. The CDR3 nucleotides read TGTGCCTGCAGCCCTAACAGGGGCCGCTATACCTTC. Translating gives CACSPNRGRYTF.

The rearrangement joins TRBV11-1 to TRBJ1-1, with D maybe TRBD1 (5 bases). This CDR3 has 15 residues. V was clipped by 7 bases and J by 4 bases, with 19 bases between them. Per germline, CDR1 SGHAT and CDR2 FQDESV (reference sequence). The CDR3, as DNA: TGTGCCAGCATCCCCGGGACTTGGTGTGGCACTGAAGCTTTCTTT. Translated: CASIPGTWCGTEAFF.

The rearrangement joins TRBV14 to TRBJ2-3; 12 bases fit TRBD2. Looked up from germline, CDR1 is SGHDN and CDR2 is FVKESK. V was pared by 4 bases and J by 1 base, with 3 bases of the junction left unmatched. The CDR3 spans 16 residues. The CDR3 is CASSPRTSGGTDTQYF. The DNA of the CDR3 is TGTGCCAGCAGCCCGCGGACTAGCGGGGGCACAGATACGCAGTATTTT.

Remarks on this clonotype: A much larger clonotype is one base distant, so this may be a read error. The chain carries TRBV11-3 and TRBJ2-2; D could derive from TRBD1 or TRBD2 (5 bases each). CDR3 length equals 14 residues. The germline V gene encodes CDR1 SGHNT and CDR2 YENEEA. In DNA, the CDR3 is TGTGCCAGCAGTCTATTCTCGGGGACCGGGGAGCTGTCTTTT. It codes for CASSLFSGTGELSF. The full variable domain, completed using reference TRBV11-3 and TRBJ2-2, is EAGVVQSPRYKIIEKKQPVAFWCNPISGHNTLYWYLQNLGQGPELLIRYENEEAVDDSQLPKDRFSAERLKGVDSTLKIQPAELGDSAVYLCASSLFSGTGELSFGEGSRLTVL.

This clonotype was observed at least ten times. The genes are TRBV4-2 and TRBJ2-7, with 8 bases lining up with TRBD2. This CDR3 has 15 amino acids. The trim removed 0 bases at V and 2 bases at J, leaving 3 bases unmatched. Germline V gene sequence: CDR1 LGHNA, CDR2 YNFKEQ. CDR3 nucleotide sequence: TGTGCCAGCAGCCAAGAAGTTAGCGGGGCCTACGAGCAGTACTTC. It encodes CASSQEVSGAYEQYF.

CDR3 amino acids: CAISELGADTGELFF. CDR3 bases: TGTGCCATCAGTGAATTGGGGGCGGACACCGGGGAGCTGTTTTTT. This rearrangement joins TRBV10-3 to TRBJ2-2, with D possibly being TRBD1 (6 bases). CDR3 length: 15 amino acids. Germline loops: CDR1 ENHRY, CDR2 SYGVKD. V was shortened by 3 bases and J by 3 bases, with 11 bases between the two germline ends.

As for this clonotype: Sequence at one end of the junction differs from germline and may be a read error. The chain has TRBV12-5 and TRBJ2-7; D possibly uses TRBD1 or TRBD2 (5 bases each). Looked up from germline, CDR1 is LGHNT and CDR2 is FRNRAP. CDR3 length: 18 residues. CDR3: CASGIPPGPPMGNYEQYF. As DNA, the CDR3 is TGTGCTAGTGGTATCCCTCCGGGACCTCCAATGGGAAATTACGAGCAATACTTC.

A single count supports this clonotype. A junction boundary mismatches the germline segment, possibly from a read error. The rearrangement joins TRBV20-1 to TRBJ2-1; TRBD2 matches at 9 bases. Germline CDR1 DFQATT, CDR2 SNEGSKA (reference sequence). The CDR3 spans 16 residues. The CDR3 DNA is TGCAGTGCTAGAGATCTCCGGCGGGGGGGCTTGAATGAGCAGTCCTTC. Translating it yields CSARDLRRGGLNEQSF.

The chain recombines TRBV5-1 with TRBJ2-1; D might be TRBD2 (6 bases). Germline CDR1 and CDR2: SGHRS and YFSETQ. Trimming shortened V by 7 bases and J by 1 base, and 12 bases separated the two germline ends. The CDR3 is 14 residues long. CDR3 sequence (DNA): TGCGCCAGCGGCTCCGGGGGATCCTACAATGAGCAGTTCTTC. The encoded protein is CASGSGGSYNEQFF.

On this clonotype: An end of the junction differs from the germline gene, which may be a read error. The chain couples TRBV11-2 to TRBJ1-1; D is possibly TRBD1 (5 bases). Per the germline V gene, CDR1 is SGHAT and CDR2 is FQNNGV. This CDR3 region has 17 residues. This CDR3 is CASSNTKYRSSSTEVFF. Written as DNA, the CDR3 is TGTGCCAGCAGCAATACAAAGTACAGGTCCTCGAGCACTGAAGTTTTCTTT.

The genes are TRBV29-1 and TRBJ2-3; D might be TRBD1 or TRBD2, each matching 5 bases. Germline V gives CDR1 SQVTM, CDR2 ANQGSEA. The CDR3 consists of 12 residues. Written as DNA, the CDR3 is TGCTGCCTGTCAGGGCACCGGGACCCTCGGTATTTT. It specifies CCLSGHRDPRYF.

As for this clonotype: Possible read error: a much larger clone is one base away. V usage is TRBV12-3 or TRBV12-4 and J usage is TRBJ2-1, with D possibly being TRBD1 (6 bases). The CDR3 sequence is 13 residues long. Trimming cost V 10 bases and J 8 bases, with 18 bases left between them. The CDR3 nucleotides are TGTGCCATCAGACTATACGAGGGGGATGAGCAGTTCTTC. This encodes CAIRLYEGDEQFF.

Comments on this clonotype: A read error is possible here, since a much larger clone lies one base away. The rearrangement links TRBV7-8 to TRBJ2-3; weak D call: TRBD1 (5 bases). V was pared by 2 bases and J by 5 bases, with 11 bases between. CDR3 length: 14 residues. CDR1 and CDR2 from the germline V gene are SGHVS and FQNEAQ. Written as DNA, the CDR3 is TGTGCCAGCAGCTTATCAGGGAACATAGATACGCAGTATTTT. Its protein product is CASSLSGNIDTQYF.

The rearrangement links TRBV10-3 to TRBJ1-6; D not certain. V was shortened by 7 bases and J by 13 bases, with 23 bases between the two germline ends. Germline CDR1 and CDR2: ENHRY and SYGVKD. CDR3 length equals 15 residues. CDR3 coding DNA: TGTGCCATCACGGACGACGTCAGGTATAATACGCCCCTCCACTTT. Translation: CAITDDVRYNTPLHF.

Of note for this clonotype: Just one base apart from a much larger clone, this may be a read error. The chain carries TRBV12-3 or TRBV12-4 and TRBJ2-7; no firm D call. V gave up 1 base and J gave up 3 bases, with 13 bases separating them. There are 15 residues in the CDR3. CDR3 coding DNA: TGTGCCAGCAGTTTAGTTTCGGAAAGCTACTACGAGCAGTACTTC. Its translation is CASSLVSESYYEQYF.

This chain uses TRBV11-2 with TRBJ1-6, with unresolved D. The V end lost 6 bases, the J end lost 10 bases, and 16 bases lay between the germline ends. The CDR3 extends over 14 amino acids. Germline values: CDR1 SGHAT, CDR2 FQNNGV. CDR3 nucleotides: TGTGCCAGCAGTTTAAATCCCGGGATCTCACCCCTCCACTTT. Translated: CASSLNPGISPLHF.

This clonotype was picked up many times. The rearrangement joins TRBV5-4 to TRBJ1-2; 9 nucleotides match TRBD1. Germline CDR1 SGHNT, CDR2 YYREEE (reference sequence). V lost 0 bases and J lost 4; bases outside the gene matches: 4. This CDR3 is built from 15 residues. CDR3 amino acids: CASSLVGQGGYGYTF. The CDR3 DNA reads TGTGCCAGCAGCTTGGTGGGACAGGGCGGCTATGGCTACACCTTC.

The genes are TRBV5-1 and TRBJ2-1; D might be TRBD2 (5 bases). This CDR3 has 13 residues. Germline V gene data show CDR1 as SGHRS and CDR2 as YFSETQ. Trimming took off 3 bases at V and 6 bases at J, with 10 bases between the two ends. CDR3: CASSYSSSNEQFF. For the CDR3, the DNA is TGCGCCAGCAGCTACTCTAGCTCCAATGAGCAGTTCTTC.